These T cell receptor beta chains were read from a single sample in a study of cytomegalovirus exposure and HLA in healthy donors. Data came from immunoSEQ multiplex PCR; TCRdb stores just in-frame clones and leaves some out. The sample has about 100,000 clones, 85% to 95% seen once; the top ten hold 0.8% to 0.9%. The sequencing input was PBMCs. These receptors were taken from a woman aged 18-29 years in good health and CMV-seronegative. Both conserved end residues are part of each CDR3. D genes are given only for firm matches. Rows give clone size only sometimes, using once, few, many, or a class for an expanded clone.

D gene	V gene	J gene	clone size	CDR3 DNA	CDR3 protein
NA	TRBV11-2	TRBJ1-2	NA	TGTGCCAGCAGCTTCGACGGGTTAGGGGCCGGAAACTATGGCTACACCTTC	CASSFDGLGAGNYGYTF
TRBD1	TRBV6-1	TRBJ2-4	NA	TGTGCCAGCAGTGGTGGGACAGGGGGTACCATTCAGTACTTC	CASSGGTGGTIQYF
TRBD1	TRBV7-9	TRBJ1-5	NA	TGTGCCAGCAGCCCCCCGGGACAGGGGAGCAATCAGCCCCAGCATTTT	CASSPPGQGSNQPQHF
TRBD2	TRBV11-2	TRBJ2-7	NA	TGTGCCAGCCGGGGGGACGGCTCCTACGAGCAGTACTTC	CASRGDGSYEQYF
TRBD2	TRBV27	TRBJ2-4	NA	TGTGCCAGCAGTTCCCCCATTATTCTAGCGGGACCCTACATTCAGTACTTC	CASSSPIILAGPYIQYF
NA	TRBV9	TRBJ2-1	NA	TGTGCCAGCAGCGTAACTAGCAATGAGCAGTTCTTC	CASSVTSNEQFF
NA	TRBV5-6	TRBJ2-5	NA	TGTGCCAGCAGCTTGGTGCCGGGGGTGGAGGAGACCCAGTACTTC	CASSLVPGVEETQYF
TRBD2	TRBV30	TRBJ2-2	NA	TGTGCCTGGAGTGGGACACCGGGACTAGTTATCGGGGAGCTGTTTTTT	CAWSGTPGLVIGELFF
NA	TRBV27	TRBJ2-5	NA	TGTGCCAGCAGTTTAATGCGACATGAGACCCAGTACTTC	CASSLMRHETQYF
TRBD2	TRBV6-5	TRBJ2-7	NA	TGTGCCAGCAGTTACAAACGCGGGGGGGACGAGCAGTACTTC	CASSYKRGGDEQYF
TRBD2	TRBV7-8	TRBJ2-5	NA	TGTGCCAGCAGCTTAGTTCTAGCGGGGCAAGAGACCCAGTACTTC	CASSLVLAGQETQYF
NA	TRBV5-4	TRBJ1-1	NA	TGTGCCAGCAGCACTACTGCAGGGGTGAACACTGAAGCTTTCTTT	CASSTTAGVNTEAFF
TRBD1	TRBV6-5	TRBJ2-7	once	TGTGCCAGCAGTTACGGGACAGGGACCTCCTACGAGCAGTACTTC	CASSYGTGTSYEQYF
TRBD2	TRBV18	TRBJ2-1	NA	TGTGCCAGCTCACCTATCCTAGCAGCGGGAGAGAGACGGCAGTTCTTC	CASSPILAAGERRQFF
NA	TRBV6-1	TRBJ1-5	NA	TGTGCCAGCAGTGAGGCAGGGGACAATCAGCCCCAGCATTTT	CASSEAGDNQPQHF
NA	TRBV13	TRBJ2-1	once	TGTGCCAGCAGCCAGGGGCTCGGGTACAATGAGCAGTTCTTC	CASSQGLGYNEQFF
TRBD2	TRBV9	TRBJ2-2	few	TGTGCCAGCAGCGCCACCGGCTTAGGCGGGAGGGCCGGGGAGCTGTTTTTT	CASSATGLGGRAGELFF
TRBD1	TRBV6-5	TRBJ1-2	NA	TGTGCCAGCAGTTACTCTGTCAGGGGGAACTATGGCTACACCTTC	CASSYSVRGNYGYTF
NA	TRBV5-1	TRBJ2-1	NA	TGCGCCAGCAGCCAGGGACAAGGGGACCGCGAGCAGTTCTTC	CASSQGQGDREQFF
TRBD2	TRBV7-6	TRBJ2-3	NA	TGTGCCAGCAGCTTAGCGTTGGGACTAGCGGGATTCACAGATACGCAGTATTTT	CASSLALGLAGFTDTQYF
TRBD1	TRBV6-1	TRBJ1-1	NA	TGTGCCAGCAGTGGCCGGGACAGGGGGATTCTGAACACTGAAGCTTTCTTT	CASSGRDRGILNTEAFF
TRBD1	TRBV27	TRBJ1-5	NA	TGTGCCAGCAGTAAGGGACAGGGGGCGCGGGGTAATCAGCCCCAGCATTTT	CASSKGQGARGNQPQHF
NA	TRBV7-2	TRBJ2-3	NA	TGTGCCAGCAGCCCTAGCGGACAGGGAAGGACAGATACGCAGTATTTT	CASSPSGQGRTDTQYF
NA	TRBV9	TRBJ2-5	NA	TGTGCCAGCAGCGTAGAGGTGAGGGAGACCCAGTACTTC	CASSVEVRETQYF
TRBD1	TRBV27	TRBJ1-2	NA	TGTGCCAGCAGTCATGACAGGGGGCACGGCTACACCTTC	CASSHDRGHGYTF
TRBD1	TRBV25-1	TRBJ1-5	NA	TGTGCCAGCAGTGAAGGGACAGGGTATGGCAATCAGCCCCAGCATTTT	CASSEGTGYGNQPQHF
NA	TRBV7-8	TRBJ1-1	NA	TGTGCCAGCAAAGTAATGGAACAGGGCTTCACTGAAGCTTTCTTT	CASKVMEQGFTEAFF
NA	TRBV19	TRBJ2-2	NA	TGTGCCAGTAGTATCCCTCGCCAAGACACCCCCGGGGAGCTGTTTTTT	CASSIPRQDTPGELFF
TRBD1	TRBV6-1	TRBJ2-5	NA	TGTGCCACCCAAGGGACAGTAGAGACCCAGTACTTC	CATQGTVETQYF
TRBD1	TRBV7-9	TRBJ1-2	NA	TGTGCCAGCAGCTCCGGACAGGGGGCTGGTGGCTACACCTTC	CASSSGQGAGGYTF
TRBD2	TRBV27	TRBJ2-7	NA	TGTGCCAGCAGTTTAGGGCTAGCGGGGGCCTACGAGCAGTACTTC	CASSLGLAGAYEQYF
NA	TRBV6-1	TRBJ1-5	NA	TGTGCCAGCAGTGTGGGGGGAAACATAGGTAATCAGCCCCAGCATTTT	CASSVGGNIGNQPQHF